The sequence of this T cell receptor (beta chain) was determined in a study (dated by TCRdb to between 2015 and 2016). Here V drops 6 bases and J drops 10 bases, and the junction holds 18 bases not matched to any gene. Measured from the cysteine to the phenylalanine, the CDR3 is 15 residues long. This entry keeps only the CDR3 DNA: 45 bases, framed from base 1. CDR1 and CDR2 are drawn from the germline V gene (reference sequence): DFQATT, SNEGSKA. This clonotype turned up a few times. Its antigen is not yet known. Within one base of it there is no much larger clone, and no base qualities were kept. Receptor amplification or capture employed RT-PCR. TCRdb lists the instrument as Illumina MiSeq. TCRdb passed the public sequencing reads through fastp at Q25 and MiXCR, retaining productive beta sequences. Duplicate CDR3 protein sequences are folded into a single record with the most common DNA and genes. This sample has almost 700,000 distinct CDR3 sequences in its table, and 12% to 15% of those were observed once. The ten top clones hold about 3.6% of the sample.

Here the chain combines TRBV20-1 and TRBJ2-1, and TRBD2 matches 7 of the central bases. The sample consisted of memory CD4+ T cells from blood. The sequence came from a female donor in good health, serving as a healthy control. The bases are TGCAGTGCCATAGAGCCAGCGGGGCGAGGGGACGAGCAGTTCTTC. Its protein reads: CSAIEPAGRGDEQFF.